This TCR beta chain was obtained from a study of regulatory T cells in long-lasting Graves disease. Study in general: Positivity for TSH receptor antibodies plus over 5 years of antithyroid drugs meant persistent Graves' disease. Study-wide points: Persistent patients had more shared public clonotypes (2,741) than new patients (around 1,000).

Many counts were recorded for this clonotype. What it binds is unknown. Time point noted: persistent/refractory GD, antithyroid drugs over 5 years with positive TRAb. Researchers made the TCR library from RNA that was extracted from PBMCs. A roughly 8.6-milliliter sample of peripheral blood was drawn into EDTA tubes. Combining iRepertoire HTBI primers with Arm-PCR of CDR3 regions, the authors built TCR beta libraries. Study processing details: Sample data revealed approximately 56 TRBV and 12 to 15 TRBJ segments. TCRdb reanalysed the multiplex PCR reads using MiXCR and keeps one entry per CDR3 protein. TCRdb, not the original authors, processed these V and J calls. The sample has about 400,000 distinct CDR3 sequences, roughly 20% seen once; the top ten hold around 21%. This receptor was identified in a female donor with Graves disease. Sequencing used peripheral blood mononuclear cells (PBMCs), obtained when the disease was refractory, from a patient treated with antithyroid drugs.

CDR3 coding DNA: TGTGCCAGCAAACAGGGCGGTAACTATGGCTACACCTTC. This sequence encodes CASKQGGNYGYTF. V is TRBV6-1 and J is TRBJ1-2; tentative D call: TRBD1 (6 bases). The germline V and J ends were trimmed by 7 bases and 1 base, with 10 bases remaining between them. The CDR3 is made up of 13 amino acids. Germline CDR1 is MNHNS and CDR2 is SASEGT.